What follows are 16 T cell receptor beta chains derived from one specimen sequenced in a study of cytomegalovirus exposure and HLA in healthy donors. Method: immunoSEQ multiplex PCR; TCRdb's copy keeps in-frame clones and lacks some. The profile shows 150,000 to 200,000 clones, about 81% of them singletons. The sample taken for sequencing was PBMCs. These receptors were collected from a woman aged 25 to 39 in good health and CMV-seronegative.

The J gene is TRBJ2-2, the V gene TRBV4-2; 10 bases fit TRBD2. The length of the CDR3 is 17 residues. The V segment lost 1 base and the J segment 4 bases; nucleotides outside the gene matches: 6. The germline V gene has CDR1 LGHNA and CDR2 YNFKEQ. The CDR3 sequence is CASSQVGSGRPTGELFF. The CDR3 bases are TGTGCCAGCAGCCAAGTTGGTAGCGGGAGGCCCACCGGGGAGCTGTTTTTT.

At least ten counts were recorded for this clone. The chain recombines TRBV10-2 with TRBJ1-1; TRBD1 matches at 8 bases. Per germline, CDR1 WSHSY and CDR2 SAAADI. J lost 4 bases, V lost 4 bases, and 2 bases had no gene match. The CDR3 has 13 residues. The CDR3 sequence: CASSVTGGTEAFF. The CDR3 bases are TGCGCCAGCAGTGTCACAGGGGGCACTGAAGCTTTCTTT.

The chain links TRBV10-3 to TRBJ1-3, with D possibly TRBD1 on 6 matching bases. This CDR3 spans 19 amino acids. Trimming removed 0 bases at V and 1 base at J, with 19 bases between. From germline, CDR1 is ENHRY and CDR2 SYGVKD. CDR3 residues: CAISESKRGGLSSGNTIYF. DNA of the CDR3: TGTGCCATCAGTGAGTCGAAGAGGGGGGGTCTCTCGTCTGGAAACACCATATATTTT.

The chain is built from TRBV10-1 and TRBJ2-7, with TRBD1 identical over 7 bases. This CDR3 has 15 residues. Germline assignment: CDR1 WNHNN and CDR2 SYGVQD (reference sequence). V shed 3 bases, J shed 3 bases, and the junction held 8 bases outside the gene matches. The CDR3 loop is CASSDGTTGRYEQYF. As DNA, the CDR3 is TGCGCCAGCAGTGATGGAACGACAGGGCGCTACGAGCAGTACTTC.

CDR3 amino acids: CASTTQGAGSGELFF. The CDR3 DNA sequence: TGTGCCAGTACCACCCAAGGGGCGGGATCCGGGGAGCTGTTTTTT. The chain employs TRBV19 and TRBJ2-2; D possibly corresponds to TRBD2 (6 bases). Trimming removed 7 bases from V and 6 bases from J, with 18 bases in between. The germline gives CDR1 LNHDA, CDR2 SQIVND (reference sequence). CDR3 length: 15 amino acids.

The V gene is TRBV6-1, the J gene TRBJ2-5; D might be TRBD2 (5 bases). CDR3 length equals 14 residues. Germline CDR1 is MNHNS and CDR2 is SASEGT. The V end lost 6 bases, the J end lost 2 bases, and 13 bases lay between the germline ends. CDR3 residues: CASSETSVQETQYF. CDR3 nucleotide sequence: TGTGCCAGCAGCGAAACTAGTGTTCAAGAGACCCAGTACTTC.

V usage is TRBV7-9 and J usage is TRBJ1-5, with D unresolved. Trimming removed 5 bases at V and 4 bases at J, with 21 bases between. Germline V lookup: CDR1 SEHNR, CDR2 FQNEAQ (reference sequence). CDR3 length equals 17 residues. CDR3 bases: TGTGCCAGCAGCCCCTACGGTGAGGGATTGGTAAATCAGCCCCAGCATTTT. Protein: CASSPYGEGLVNQPQHF.

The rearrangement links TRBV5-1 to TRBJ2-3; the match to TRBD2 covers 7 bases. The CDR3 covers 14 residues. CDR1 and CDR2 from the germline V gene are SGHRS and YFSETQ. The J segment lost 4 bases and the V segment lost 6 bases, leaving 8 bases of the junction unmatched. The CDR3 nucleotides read TGCGCCAGCAACGCGGGGGTTAGCGCAGATACGCAGTATTTT. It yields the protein CASNAGVSADTQYF.

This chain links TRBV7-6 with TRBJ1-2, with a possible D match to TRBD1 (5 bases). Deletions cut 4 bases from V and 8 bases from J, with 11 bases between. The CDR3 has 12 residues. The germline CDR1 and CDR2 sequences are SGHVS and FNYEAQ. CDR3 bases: TGTGCCAGCAGCTCGTGGGGGGACGGCTACACCTTC. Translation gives CASSSWGDGYTF.

Here the CDR3 DNA reads TGTGCCAGCAGTTTTCCCACAGGGCGAGCCATGCATAGCAATCAGCCCCAGCATTTT. It is translated as CASSFPTGRAMHSNQPQHF. This chain joins TRBV28 and TRBJ1-5, with a weak D call TRBD1 (6 bases). This CDR3 has 19 residues. Germline CDR1 and CDR2: MDHEN and SYDVKM. The V end lost 3 bases, the J end lost 0 bases, and 21 bases lay between the germline ends.

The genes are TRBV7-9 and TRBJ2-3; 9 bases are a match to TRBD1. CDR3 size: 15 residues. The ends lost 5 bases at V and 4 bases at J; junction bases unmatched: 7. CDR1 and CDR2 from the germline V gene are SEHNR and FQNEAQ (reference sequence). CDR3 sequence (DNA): TGTGCCAGCAGCCCGGGACAGGGTACAGCAGATACGCAGTATTTT. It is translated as CASSPGQGTADTQYF.

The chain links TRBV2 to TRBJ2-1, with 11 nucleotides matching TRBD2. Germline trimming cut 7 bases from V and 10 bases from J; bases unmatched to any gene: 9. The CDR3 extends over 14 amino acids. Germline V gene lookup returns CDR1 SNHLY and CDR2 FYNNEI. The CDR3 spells CASTLLAGVREQFF. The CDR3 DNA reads TGTGCCAGCACTCTACTAGCGGGAGTTCGAGAGCAGTTCTTC. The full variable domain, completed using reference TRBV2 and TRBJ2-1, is EPEVTQTPSHQVTQMGQEVILRCVPISNHLYFYWYRQILGQKVEFLVSFYNNEISEKSEIFDDQFSVERPDGSNFTLKIRSTKLEDSAMYFCASTLLAGVREQFFGPGTRLTVL.

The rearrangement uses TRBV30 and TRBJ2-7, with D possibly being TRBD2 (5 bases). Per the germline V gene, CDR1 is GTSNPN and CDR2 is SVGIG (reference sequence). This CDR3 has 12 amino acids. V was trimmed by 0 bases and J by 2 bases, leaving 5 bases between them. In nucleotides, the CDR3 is TGTGCCTGGAGTGTGGGAGCCTACGAGCAGTACTTC. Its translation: CAWSVGAYEQYF.

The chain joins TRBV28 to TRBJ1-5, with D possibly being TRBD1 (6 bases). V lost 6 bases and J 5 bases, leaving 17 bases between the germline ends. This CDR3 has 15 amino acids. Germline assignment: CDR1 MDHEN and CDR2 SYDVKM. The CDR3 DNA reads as TGTGCCAGCAGGAGTTGGGGCAGGGGACATCAGCCCCAGCATTTT. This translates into CASRSWGRGHQPQHF.

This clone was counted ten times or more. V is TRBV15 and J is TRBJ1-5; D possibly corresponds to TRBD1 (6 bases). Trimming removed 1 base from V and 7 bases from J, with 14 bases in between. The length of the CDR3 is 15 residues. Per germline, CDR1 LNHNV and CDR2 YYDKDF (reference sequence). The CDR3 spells CATSRAQGAEQPQHF. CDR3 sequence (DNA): TGTGCCACCAGCAGAGCACAGGGAGCGGAGCAGCCCCAGCATTTT.

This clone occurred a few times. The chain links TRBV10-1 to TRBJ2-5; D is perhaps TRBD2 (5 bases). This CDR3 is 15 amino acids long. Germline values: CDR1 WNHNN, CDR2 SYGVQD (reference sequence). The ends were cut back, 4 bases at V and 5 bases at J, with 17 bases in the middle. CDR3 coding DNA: TGCGCCAGCAGTGCGGAGGTCCTGCCCCAGGAGACCCAGTACTTC. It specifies CASSAEVLPQETQYF.